This T cell receptor (beta chain) was documented in a study of blood T cell repertoires in COVID-19. Overall study: Sources were T cells, B-cell-depleted T cells, or PBMCs; the material itself was cDNA or gDNA.

This clone was counted a few times. Using immunoSEQ multiplex PCR, the repertoire was profiled, and TCRdb retains in-frame clones only, with some absent. This sample has 300,000 to 400,000 clones, with around 86% found just once. This TCR was sampled from a man aged 45-60 years with active or convalescent COVID-19. The sequenced sample was peripheral blood.

The CDR3 sequence: CASSSPFRGQNTIYF. The CDR3 DNA reads TGTGCCAGCAGCTCCCCCTTCAGGGGGCAGAACACCATATATTTT. V and J are TRBV7-8 and TRBJ1-3, with 8 bases that match TRBD1. With 4 bases clipped from V and 7 bases from J, the junction kept 9 bases outside the gene matches. The CDR3 runs 15 residues. Germline CDR1 and CDR2: SGHVS and FQNEAQ.